This TCR beta chain was observed in a study of cytomegalovirus exposure and HLA in healthy donors. Study conclusions and caveats: Analysis was performed later, and it showed HLA-associated TCR beta chains to be more clonally expanded than equally common others. Reported results showed that the classifier diagnosed cytomegalovirus status with high specificity and sensitivity. The majority of CMV-associated TCR beta chains were reported as apparently HLA-restricted in a later analysis.

Turning to this clone: As yet, its antigen is unknown.

Per the germline V gene, CDR1 is LNHDA and CDR2 is SQIVND (reference sequence). V lost 4 bases, J lost 10 bases, and 6 bases stayed unmatched. CDR3 length equals 15 residues. Primers included in the PCR were 60 Vbeta and 13 Jbeta primers. Per the original data handling: It was a later analysis that counted 83 million or so unique TCR beta chains, of which some 9.9 million were shared. Profiling relied on immunoSEQ multiplex PCR, and the TCRdb table lists in-frame clones only, not all of them. V, J and clone size are taken as reported in that table, and D and trimming were inferred from the DNA itself. The table has more than 110,000 clones, 80% seen once.

The material sequenced was PBMCs. This clonotype was obtained from a male donor in good health and CMV-seropositive. The rearrangement links TRBV19 to TRBJ1-6; 11 bases are shared with TRBD1. CDR3 DNA sequence: TGTGCCAGTAGTACCCCGGACAGGGGGCGGTCACCCCTCCACTTT. Protein product: CASSTPDRGRSPLHF.